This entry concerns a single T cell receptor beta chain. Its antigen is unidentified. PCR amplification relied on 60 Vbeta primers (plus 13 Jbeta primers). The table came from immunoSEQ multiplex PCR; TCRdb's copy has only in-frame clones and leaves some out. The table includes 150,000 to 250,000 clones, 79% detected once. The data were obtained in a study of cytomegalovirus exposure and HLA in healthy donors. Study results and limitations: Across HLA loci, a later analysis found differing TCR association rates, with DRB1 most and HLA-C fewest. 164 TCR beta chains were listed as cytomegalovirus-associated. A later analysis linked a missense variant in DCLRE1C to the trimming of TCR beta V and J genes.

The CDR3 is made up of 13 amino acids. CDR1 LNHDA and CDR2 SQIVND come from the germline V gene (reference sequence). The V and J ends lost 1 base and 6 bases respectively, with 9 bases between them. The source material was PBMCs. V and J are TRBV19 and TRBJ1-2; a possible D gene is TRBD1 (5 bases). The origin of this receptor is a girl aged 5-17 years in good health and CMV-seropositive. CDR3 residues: CASSIAQVNGYTF. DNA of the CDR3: TGTGCCAGTAGTATAGCACAGGTGAATGGCTACACCTTC.